These 30 T cell receptor beta chains were all obtained from the same sample, sequenced in a study of blood T cells in healthy people across ages. With a J-beta primer mix and a sample-barcoded 5' primer, a second PCR ran roughly 6 to 11 cycles. From the 5' RACE reads, TCRdb called clonotypes with MiXCR, one entry per CDR3 protein. The repertoire holds about 730,000 distinct CDR3 sequences, approximately 39% seen once, with 20% to 25% in the top ten. Sequencing input: blood. These receptors originate from a woman in her fifties or sixties in good health.

The chain recombines TRBV7-2 with TRBJ2-7, with D perhaps matching TRBD2 (7 bases). The V gene's germline CDR1 is SGHTA and CDR2 FQGNSA. CDR3 size: 15 residues. V was trimmed by 1 base and J by 2 bases, leaving 12 bases between them. The CDR3 loop is CASSLVGGGPYEQYF. The CDR3 region has the DNA TGTGCCAGCAGCTTAGTAGGGGGAGGGCCCTACGAGCAGTACTTC.

This clonotype has a handful of counts. Given a much more abundant clone one base away, this may be a read error. V usage is TRBV3-1 and J usage is TRBJ2-1; the match to TRBD2 covers 7 bases. The CDR3 spans 15 residues. Germline CDR1 reads LGHDT; CDR2 reads YNNKEL (reference sequence). Trimming at V came to 0 bases and at J to 2 bases, leaving 1 base not matched to a gene. The CDR3 loop reads CASSQDAGAYNEQFF. The CDR3 DNA sequence: TGTGCCAGCAGCCAAGACGCGGGGGCCTACAATGAGCAGTTCTTC.

This clonotype turned up a few times. This chain joins TRBV28 and TRBJ2-7; TRBD1 might be the D (6 bases). V was pared by 7 bases and J by 2 bases, with 9 bases between. The germline V gene has CDR1 MDHEN and CDR2 SYDVKM. The CDR3 runs 12 residues. CDR3 region: CASNNRAYEQYF. In DNA form, the CDR3 reads TGTGCCAGCAATAACAGGGCCTACGAGCAGTACTTC. The full variable domain, rest sourced from reference TRBV28 and TRBJ2-7, is DVKVTQSSRYLVKRTGEKVFLECVQDMDHENMFWYRQDPGLGLRLIYFSYDVKMKEKGDIPEGYSVSREKKERFSLILESASTNQTSMYLCASNNRAYEQYFGPGTRLTVT.

The chain couples TRBV27 to TRBJ2-1, with 10 bases lining up with TRBD1. From germline, CDR1 is MNHEY and CDR2 SMNVEV (reference sequence). The CDR3 extends over 16 amino acids. V was pared by 3 bases and J by 5 bases, with 7 bases of the junction left unmatched. The CDR3 region is CASSFGPGQGDNEQFF. The CDR3 DNA reads as TGTGCCAGCAGTTTCGGACCCGGACAGGGGGACAATGAGCAGTTCTTC.

This clonotype was seen at least ten times. V gene TRBV5-1 combines with J gene TRBJ2-5; the D is unclear. This CDR3 is 12 amino acids long. Trimming took off 3 bases at V and 2 bases at J, with 5 bases between the two ends. CDR1 is SGHRS and CDR2 is YFSETQ in the germline V gene. The CDR3 nucleotides read TGCGCCAGCAGCTGGAGACAAGAGACCCAGTACTTC. Translation gives CASSWRQETQYF.

This clonotype was picked up a small number of times. The rearrangement links TRBV2 to TRBJ2-3, with D possibly matching TRBD2 (6 bases). CDR3 length: 17 residues. V shed 6 bases and J shed 2 bases, with 21 bases lying between them. Germline V lookup: CDR1 SNHLY, CDR2 FYNNEI. CDR3 sequence (DNA): TGTGCCAGCAGGGGGTCTAGTGGGCTAGCGCCCACAGATACGCAGTATTTT. It encodes CASRGSSGLAPTDTQYF.

The rearrangement uses TRBV12-3 or TRBV12-4 and TRBJ2-2; 10 positions match TRBD1. Losses at the gene ends were 6 bases for V and 7 bases for J; bases not matched to a gene: 14. The CDR3 loop spans 17 amino acids. CDR3 protein: CASRAPGGTGAGGELFF. Written as DNA, the CDR3 is TGTGCCAGCAGGGCCCCTGGAGGGACAGGGGCCGGCGGGGAGCTGTTTTTT.

This clonotype was seen a few times. This chain connects TRBV3-1 to TRBJ2-1; D remains ambiguous. Germline CDR1 reads LGHDT; CDR2 reads YNNKEL (reference sequence). The CDR3 contains 13 residues. Trimming cost V 1 base and J 3 bases, with 4 bases left between them. The CDR3 DNA is TGTGCCAGCAGCCAAGGGGTCTACAATGAGCAGTTCTTC. Amino acids: CASSQGVYNEQFF.

V gene TRBV20-1 combines with J gene TRBJ2-3, with D possibly TRBD1 on 6 matching bases. The CDR3 runs to 15 residues. The germline V gene has CDR1 DFQATT and CDR2 SNEGSKA (reference sequence). The V and J ends lost 0 bases and 4 bases respectively, with 14 bases between them. As DNA, the CDR3 is TGCAGTGCTAGAGAGGGGGCCCGGACGTCAGATACGCAGTATTTT. Amino acids: CSAREGARTSDTQYF.

CDR3 region: CASSLRGAVYEQYF. In DNA, the CDR3 is TGTGCCAGCAGTTTACGGGGGGCGGTTTACGAGCAGTACTTC. This rearrangement joins TRBV27 to TRBJ2-5; TRBD2 might be the D (7 bases). The end of the DNA fits TRBJ2-7 better, so the J call may be wrong. The CDR3 is 14 amino acids. Germline lookup yields CDR1 MNHEY and CDR2 SMNVEV (reference sequence).

This chain joins TRBV11-2 and TRBJ2-1; the D is unclear. From germline, CDR1 is SGHAT and CDR2 FQNNGV. The V end lost 0 bases, the J end lost 12 bases, and 15 bases lay between the germline ends. CDR3 size: 14 residues. CDR3 region: CASSLDQEVLGQFF. The CDR3 nucleotides are TGTGCCAGCAGCTTAGATCAAGAGGTTCTCGGGCAGTTCTTC.

This clonotype was observed a handful of times. This sequence joins TRBV18 and TRBJ2-5; TRBD1 is a possible D gene (6 bases). Germline V gene data show CDR1 as KGHSH and CDR2 as LQKENI. V gave up 0 bases and J gave up 5 bases, with 19 bases separating them. The CDR3 runs 17 residues. This chain's CDR3 is CASSPPDGGTSSETQYF. The CDR3 nucleotides are TGTGCCAGCTCACCACCGGATGGGGGCACGTCCAGTGAGACCCAGTACTTC.

In regard to this clonotype: A clone one base away is much larger, so this may be a read error. This CDR3 is CASSHTQGTEQYF. Here the CDR3 DNA reads TGCGCCAGCAGCCATACCCAGGGTACAGAGCAGTACTTC. V is TRBV5-1 and J is TRBJ2-5; D may be TRBD1 (5 bases). Trimming removed 4 bases at V and 11 bases at J, with 18 bases between. CDR3 length: 13 residues. Germline loops: CDR1 SGHRS, CDR2 YFSETQ.

This chain links TRBV6-5 with TRBJ1-1, with D perhaps matching TRBD1 (5 bases). This CDR3 is built from 14 residues. The germline V gene encodes CDR1 MNHEY and CDR2 SVGAGI. V was pared by 7 bases and J by 6 bases, with 18 bases between. For the CDR3, the DNA is TGTGCCAGCATCGCGGGGACGAGACAGTCTGAAGCTTTCTTT. Translating it yields CASIAGTRQSEAFF.

There are a few counts of this clonotype. The chain couples TRBV20-1 to TRBJ2-7; 11 bases are shared with TRBD2. Per germline, CDR1 DFQATT and CDR2 SNEGSKA (reference sequence). Trimming took 6 bases from V and 3 from J; bases not matched to a gene: 10. The CDR3 runs 15 residues. For the CDR3, the DNA is TGCAGTGCCCTGCGGGGGACTAGCGGCAACTACGAGCAGTACTTC. It translates to CSALRGTSGNYEQYF.

This chain uses TRBV14 with TRBJ2-7; unclear D gene. V was trimmed by 1 base and J by 0 bases, leaving 4 bases between them. Looked up from germline, CDR1 is SGHDN and CDR2 is FVKESK. The CDR3 sequence is 13 residues long. The chain's CDR3 is CASSQGHSYEQYF. The CDR3 bases are TGTGCCAGCAGCCAAGGACACTCCTACGAGCAGTACTTC.

This chain uses TRBV6-2 or TRBV6-3 with TRBJ2-3; weak D call: TRBD2 (6 bases). Germline V gene lookup returns CDR1 MNHEY and CDR2 SVGEGT. The CDR3 loop spans 14 amino acids. Trimming took off 6 bases at V and 2 bases at J, with 12 bases between the two ends. The chain's CDR3 is CASRPDYSTDTQYF. The CDR3 region has the DNA TGTGCCAGCAGGCCGGACTATTCCACAGATACGCAGTATTTT.

This chain uses TRBV28 with TRBJ2-5; D possibly matches TRBD1 or TRBD2 (7 bases each). Matching the DNA end better, TRBJ2-4 makes the J call doubtful. The length of the CDR3 is 15 residues. Germline V CDR1 and CDR2: MDHEN, SYDVKM. Here the CDR3 DNA reads TGTGCCAGCAGTACCTCCGCAGGGGGGGGCAACATTCAGTACTTC. It is translated as CASSTSAGGGNIQYF.

The chain uses TRBV20-1 and TRBJ2-3, with D possibly TRBD1 on 6 matching bases. V was trimmed by 5 bases and J by 6 bases, leaving 9 bases between them. This CDR3 comprises 11 residues. CDR1 and CDR2 from the germline V gene are DFQATT and SNEGSKA (reference sequence). The CDR3 nucleotides are TGCAGTGCTCAGGACAGTGATACGCAGTATTTT. As protein: CSAQDSDTQYF.

In its sample, this clonotype was seen a few times. The chain combines TRBV3-1 with TRBJ2-1; no definite D call. Germline CDR1 reads LGHDT; CDR2 reads YNNKEL (reference sequence). The CDR3 contains 11 residues. Trimming removed 1 base from V and 8 bases from J, with 3 bases in between. CDR3 sequence: CASSQADEQFF. The CDR3 DNA follows: TGTGCCAGCAGCCAAGCGGATGAGCAGTTCTTC.

The chain combines TRBV30 with TRBJ2-1; TRBD1 is a possible D gene (6 bases). Germline V CDR1 and CDR2: GTSNPN, SVGIG (reference sequence). This CDR3 has 14 amino acids. Between the trimmed V and J ends, which lost 3 bases and 0 bases, there was a span of 9 bases. In DNA, the CDR3 is TGTGCCTGGAGACAGGGCTACTCCTACAATGAGCAGTTCTTC. Translation: CAWRQGYSYNEQFF.

V is TRBV3-1 and J is TRBJ1-2; D not resolved. The CDR3 covers 15 residues. Trimming took 4 bases from V and 0 from J, leaving 12 bases between them. Germline CDR1 reads LGHDT; CDR2 reads YNNKEL (reference sequence). The CDR3 spells CASSPWTEANYGYTF. As DNA, the CDR3 is TGTGCCAGCAGCCCCTGGACCGAAGCTAACTATGGCTACACCTTC.

The J gene is TRBJ1-6, the V gene TRBV20-1; 10 bases match TRBD1. The CDR3 consists of 18 residues. V lost 3 bases, J lost 8 bases, and 16 bases stayed unmatched. Per germline, CDR1 DFQATT and CDR2 SNEGSKA (reference sequence). For the CDR3, the DNA is TGCAGTGCTAGGGTTAGGGGTTGGGGACAGGGGACTGATTCACCCCTCCACTTT. The encoded protein is CSARVRGWGQGTDSPLHF.

This chain connects TRBV27 to TRBJ2-5; 10 positions agree with TRBD2. Trimming took 4 bases from V and 1 from J; bases not matched to a gene: 15. Germline assignment: CDR1 MNHEY and CDR2 SMNVEV (reference sequence). The CDR3 totals 19 residues. CDR3 nucleotide sequence: TGTGCCAGCAGTTCCCTTCGGACTAGCGGAGACGAACCCCAAGAGACCCAGTACTTC. Protein sequence: CASSSLRTSGDEPQETQYF.

This clonotype was seen a few times. The chain combines TRBV10-3 with TRBJ2-7; D is possibly TRBD2 (6 bases). CDR1 is ENHRY, CDR2 SYGVKD, per germline. The CDR3 has 13 residues. The V end lost 9 bases, the J end lost 9 bases, and 21 bases lay between the germline ends. Here the CDR3 reads CAIARDLSTPQYF. The CDR3 region has the DNA TGTGCCATAGCTCGGGACTTAAGTACGCCGCAGTACTTC.

J is TRBJ2-3 and V is TRBV12-3 or TRBV12-4; D is possibly TRBD2 (6 bases). The CDR3 is 14 amino acids. Trimming cost V 7 bases and J 4 bases, with 15 bases left between them. This chain's CDR3 is CASTFRASADTQYF. The CDR3 DNA is TGTGCCAGCACCTTTCGGGCTAGCGCAGATACGCAGTATTTT.

This clonotype was seen only a few times. The chain uses TRBV20-1 and TRBJ2-1; D is perhaps TRBD1 (6 bases). V gave up 6 bases and J gave up 8 bases, with 17 bases separating them. In germline, CDR1 is DFQATT, CDR2 SNEGSKA (reference sequence). The CDR3 has 13 residues. CDR3 coding DNA: TGCAGTGCCCTATACAGGGCTCCGGATGAGCAGTTCTTC. This translates into CSALYRAPDEQFF.

V and J are TRBV29-1 and TRBJ2-1; TRBD2 aligns across 8 bases. V lost 8 bases to trimming and J lost 9 bases; unmatched junction nucleotides: 3. The CDR3 length is 10 residues. Germline values: CDR1 SQVTM, CDR2 ANQGSEA. The CDR3 reads CSTSGFEQFF. The CDR3 DNA reads TGCAGCACTAGCGGATTTGAGCAGTTCTTC.

V gene TRBV6-2 or TRBV6-3 combines with J gene TRBJ2-1; D tentatively fits TRBD1 or TRBD2 (5 bases each). V was shortened by 6 bases and J by 8 bases, with 14 bases between the two germline ends. This CDR3 has 13 amino acids. Germline CDR1 MNHEY, CDR2 SVGEGT. As DNA, the CDR3 is TGTGCCAGCAGACCGGAGGCAGGGTATGAGCAGTTCTTC. Translation gives CASRPEAGYEQFF.

The genes are TRBV7-9 and TRBJ1-1; a possible D gene is TRBD1 (6 bases). Trimming left V 2 bases short and J 4 bases short, with 20 bases between. Germline V gene data show CDR1 as SEHNR and CDR2 as FQNEAQ (reference sequence). This CDR3 region has 17 residues. The CDR3 DNA reads as TGTGCCAGCAGCTTACCACAGGGAAGCAGCTTGAGCACTGAAGCTTTCTTT. The encoded protein is CASSLPQGSSLSTEAFF.